This paragraph covers one TCR beta chain sequence. This entry belongs to a study of blood T cell repertoires in COVID-19. V dropped 3 bases and J dropped 4 bases, with 6 bases sitting between them. The CDR3 covers 12 residues. Generated by immunoSEQ multiplex PCR, the TCRdb table keeps only in-frame clones and is missing some. The top ten clones hold 9.5% to 13% of a sample with roughly 150,000 clones, around 73% of them seen once. The V and J genes are TRBV12-3 or TRBV12-4 and TRBJ2-5; D remains ambiguous. The sample taken for sequencing was peripheral blood. The source is a man aged 55 to 70 who had recovered from COVID-19. CDR3 loop: CASSFAGETQYF. The CDR3 DNA sequence: TGTGCCAGCAGTTTTGCCGGAGAGACCCAGTACTTC.